This entry concerns a single T cell receptor beta chain. Its antigen is not known. This sample was taken from a study of cytomegalovirus exposure and HLA in healthy donors. Study findings and constraints: Cytomegalovirus-associated TCR beta chains were listed, numbering more than 150. Previously analyzed data showed that most TCR beta V segments were productive at a frequency of about 87% or about 30%. A later analysis associated 16,951 TCR beta sequences with HLA alleles at a 0.05 false discovery rate. The majority of CMV-associated TCR beta chains were reported as apparently HLA-restricted in a later analysis.

The CDR3 is made up of 16 amino acids. The germline gives CDR1 SGHAT, CDR2 FQNNGV. J gave up 0 bases and V 4 bases, and 5 bases lay outside the gene matches. PCR was performed using 60 Vbeta and 13 Jbeta primers. Generated by immunoSEQ multiplex PCR, the TCRdb table keeps only in-frame clones and is missing some. The table shows about 190,000 clones, with around 88% occurring only once. The TCR was taken from a man in his forties in good health and CMV-seropositive. What was sequenced was PBMCs. The chain is built from TRBV11-2 and TRBJ2-3, with 9 bases identical to TRBD2. The CDR3 loop is CASSSLAGASTDTQYF. The CDR3 DNA follows: TGTGCCAGCAGCTCTTTAGCGGGAGCTAGCACAGATACGCAGTATTTT. Supplemented by reference TRBV11-2 and TRBJ2-3, the full variable domain reads EAGVAQSPRYKIIEKRQSVAFWCNPISGHATLYWYQQILGQGPKLLIQFQNNGVVDDSQLPKDRFSAERLKGVDSTLKIQPAKLEDSAVYLCASSSLAGASTDTQYFGPGTRLTVL.